The present entry profiles one TCR beta chain with its context. This clonotype was detected ten times or more. Its specific antigen is unknown. There are no base qualities to consult, and no much larger clone falls within one base. The data are from a study of T cells in Graves' hyperthyroidism and ophthalmopathy (dated by TCRdb to the late 2010s). The study in broad terms: Peripheral blood was collected at initial diagnosis, before any treatment. To identify TCR V-J signatures that set the groups apart, the researchers used a discovery cohort of approximately 98 patients, made up of around 42 with Graves' ophthalmopathy and some 58 with stable Graves' hyperthyroidism. Whether ophthalmopathy could be predicted prospectively was tested in an independent validation cohort made up of approximately 19 hyperthyroidism patients plus 17 patients who later progressed to ophthalmopathy. The approximately 95 discovery patients were divided at random into training and test sets in a 7:3 ratio. Thyroid tissue and blood T-cell repertoires from about six Graves' hyperthyroidism patients were also compared in the study. After blood sampling, hyperthyroidism patients were treated with methimazole at a starting dose of 30 mg daily, and ophthalmopathy patients were treated with high-dose intravenous methylprednisolone. The paper reports TCR Vbeta CDR3 sequencing of over 120 peripheral blood samples: some 44 ophthalmopathy, 75 to 80 hyperthyroidism and some 17 progressor patients. Results and caveats for the whole study, not just this receptor: Most expanded thyroid clonotypes (frequency above 0.001) were also detected in blood, suggesting blood repertoires may reflect thyroid immune responses. In validation, the model predicted progression to ophthalmopathy a median of roughly 6.1 months before onset, with over 60% sensitivity and almost 75% specificity. A model built on a 13 V-J signature distinguished ophthalmopathy from stable hyperthyroidism, reaching 85% to 90% sensitivity and around 81% specificity in cross-validation and 80%/75% in testing. No statistical method was used to fix the sample size in advance, and group allocation was not hidden from the investigators.

TCR beta CDR3 regions were amplified from RNA transcripts. The first round of RT-PCR for the TCR CDR3 was performed with the HTBI primer set and the Qiagen OneStep RT-PCR kit. The libraries were constructed in a second round of multiplex PCR and then size-selected and purified. Paired-end sequencing of the libraries was performed with 100 bp reads on an Illumina HiSeq2000. Processing in the source paper ran as follows. SOAPnuke was used to process the raw data, removing reads that contained adapters or uncalled bases, had a mean Phred below 15, or lacked an exact match to the constant primer or identifier. High-quality paired reads were merged with COPE v1.2.5, and unique nucleotide sequences were defined as clonotypes. MiTCR v1.1 was used to align the clonotypes against IMGT TRBV, TRBD and TRBJ reference segments. Analysis was restricted to V-J combinations with a frequency above 0.0001, which covered roughly 99% of repertoires. A TCS score was defined as the ratio between F50 (clonal expansion) and ExV (chaos), using BLOSUM62-based TCRdist between CDR3 peptides within each V-J. Welch's t-statistics and random forest reduced roughly 500 V-J features to fewer than 15, which were used in a naive Bayes classifier (R e1071). TCRdb reran the public reads through fastp at Q25 and MiXCR, keeping productive beta chains. Here each entry gathers all rows of one CDR3 protein and keeps the most common genes and DNA. These V and J calls originate from TCRdb's pipeline instead of the authors' own analysis. The sample data list over 700,000 distinct CDR3 sequences, and under 20% of these were observed just once. The ten largest clones capture 16% of the sample.

The hyperthyroidism patients were between 18 and 65 years old and newly diagnosed, with a disease duration of less than 2 months. Any patient with an uncontrolled infection, another autoimmune disease, pregnancy or lactation was excluded. Diagnoses relied on clinical symptoms, serum thyroxine and TRAb, thyroid ultrasound and orbital computed tomography. Blood from progressor patients was drawn when they were first diagnosed with hyperthyroidism, before any ophthalmopathy symptoms appeared. PBMCs were separated from about 10 ml of fresh peripheral blood using Ficoll-Paque density gradient centrifugation. Progressor patients were defined as those initially diagnosed with Graves' hyperthyroidism in whom ophthalmopathy developed during follow-up. Total RNA was extracted with Trizol reagent, and quality was checked on an Agilent 2100 Bioanalyzer. CDR1 and CDR2 (MDHEN, SYDVKM) derive from the germline V gene. V is cut back by 7 bases and J by 7 bases, with 10 bases in the junction unmatched. The CDR3 goes from the cysteine to the phenylalanine over 14 residues. Only CDR3 DNA is held: 42 bases, read in frame from base 1.

Input material: blood. Recombination linked TRBV28 to TRBJ1-1; TRBD1 lines up with 9 middle nucleotides. The origin of this receptor is a woman aged 50 to 60 with Graves' hyperthyroidism that later progressed to Graves' ophthalmopathy. In nucleotides, the sequence is TGTGCCAGCACCGTACAGGGGGCGGAGGGTGAAGCTTTCTTT. Its translation is CASTVQGAEGEAFF.